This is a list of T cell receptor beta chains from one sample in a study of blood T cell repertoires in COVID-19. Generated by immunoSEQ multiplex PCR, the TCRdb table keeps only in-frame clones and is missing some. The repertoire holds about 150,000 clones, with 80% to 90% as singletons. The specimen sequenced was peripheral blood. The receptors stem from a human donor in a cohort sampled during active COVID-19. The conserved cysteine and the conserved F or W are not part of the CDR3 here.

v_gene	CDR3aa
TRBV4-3	ASSPGGAGANVLT
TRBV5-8	ASSLYGTDTQY
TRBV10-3	AISEDMTGNSPLH
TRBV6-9	ASSYRESNGYT
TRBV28	ASDSPYTNTIY
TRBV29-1	SVGGLSTDYGYT
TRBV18	ASSPGTVGLYGYT
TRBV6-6	ASSYSLQGRTGEQY
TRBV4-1	ASSQEGTGGVDTQY
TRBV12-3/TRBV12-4	ASRWDRVETQY
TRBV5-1	ASSNRGLREQY
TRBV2	ASSAVNYGYT
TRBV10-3	AMGANYNEQF
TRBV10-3	AIRQQGSSGNTIY
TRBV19	ASLRTGWDTQY
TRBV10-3	ATMSPSGQETQY
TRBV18	ASSHRDRGYT
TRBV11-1	ASTSGPQETQY
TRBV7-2	ASRSQGFGSNQPQH
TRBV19	ASSTGGAPEY
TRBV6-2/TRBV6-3	ASSYPTYSTGTGSNQPQH
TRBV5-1	ASSSSGTGEDGYT
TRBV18	ASSPVMGGNTEAF
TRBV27	ASSSQGLGEQY
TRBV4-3	ASSLQGGRSYEQY
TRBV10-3	AIRGKGHQHNYGYT
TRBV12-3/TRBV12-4	ASSPDRAQPQH
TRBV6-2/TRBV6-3	ASSYRGSTLSGNTIY
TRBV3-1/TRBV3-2	ASSQEGLGGTEAF
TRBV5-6	ASSQKSIEQY
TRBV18	ASSPGSQETQY
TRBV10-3	AISPSGGHSYEQY
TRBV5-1	ASSSDARQGTEAF
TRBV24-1	ATSDFGQGPETQY
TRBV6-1	ASSGRTGGRGDNEQF
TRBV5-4	ASSFAGRSYEQY
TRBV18	ASSHTSGSFQETQY
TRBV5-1	ASSLYGQEGTEAF
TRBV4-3	ASSQLAGLSYEQY
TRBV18	ASSRDREGYT
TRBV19	ASSIIAGAHYNEQF
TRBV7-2	ASSSIGLAGGPN
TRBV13	ASTQGGSGVETQY
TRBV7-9	ASSWNRGRSYEQY
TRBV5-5	ASTRQGILDGYT
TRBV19	ASIAPGGGYT
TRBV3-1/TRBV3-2	ASSQAGPTGELF
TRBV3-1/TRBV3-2	ASSQGGSYSNQPQH
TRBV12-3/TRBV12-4	ALSGVNYGYT
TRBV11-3	ASSPKDGQGAWSPLH
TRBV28	ASSTGDFTDTQY
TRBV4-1	ASSAPGLAGQETQY
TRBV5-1	ASSSEGGYQPQH